This T cell receptor beta chain is from a study of regulatory T cells in long-lasting Graves disease. Overall study findings and caveats: TCR diversity was lower in persistent than newly diagnosed Graves' disease. The analysis examined peripheral blood only and excluded thyroid tissue.

Germline CDR1 reads MNHEY; CDR2 reads SVGAGI. V lost 0 bases, J lost 0 bases, and 9 bases lay in between. The CDR3 contains 16 residues. CDR3-region Arm-PCR and iRepertoire HTBI primers produced the TCR beta libraries. TCRdb re-derived calls from the multiplex PCR reads in MiXCR, one entry per CDR3 protein. The sample includes a few hundred thousand distinct CDR3 sequences, approximately 18% of them seen just once. Time point noted: newly diagnosed GD, antithyroid drugs for less than 3 months. PBMC RNA served as the TCR library source. This clonotype was found many times. Its target is unknown. This sample also appeared in a second study, on T cells in Graves' hyperthyroidism and ophthalmopathy. This second report adds: HTBI primers were the set used in a first-round RT-PCR of the TCR CDR3.

The genes are TRBV6-5 and TRBJ2-1, with D unresolved. The source material was peripheral blood mononuclear cells (PBMCs), sampled at new diagnosis, from a patient treated with antithyroid drugs. The TCR comes from a woman in her 30s with Graves disease. Here the CDR3 DNA reads TGTGCCAGCAGTTACTCCCCGTATAGCTCCTACAATGAGCAGTTCTTC. Amino acid sequence: CASSYSPYSSYNEQFF.